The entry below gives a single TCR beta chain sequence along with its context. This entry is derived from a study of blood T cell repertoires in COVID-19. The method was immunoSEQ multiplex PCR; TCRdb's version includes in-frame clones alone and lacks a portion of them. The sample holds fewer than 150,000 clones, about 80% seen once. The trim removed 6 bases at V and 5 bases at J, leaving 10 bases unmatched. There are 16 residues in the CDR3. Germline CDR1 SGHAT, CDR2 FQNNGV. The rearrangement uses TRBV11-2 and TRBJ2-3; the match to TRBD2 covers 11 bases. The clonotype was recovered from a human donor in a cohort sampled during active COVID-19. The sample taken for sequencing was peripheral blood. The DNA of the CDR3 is TGTGCCAGCAGATTTAGCGGGGGGGCCGTAGGAGATACGCAGTATTTT. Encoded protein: CASRFSGGAVGDTQYF.